This TCR beta chain appears in the sequencing data of a study of blood T cell repertoires in COVID-19. Across the study: COVID-19 samples from acute and convalescent phases originated in the United States, Italy and Spain. In each case, the material was cDNA or gDNA derived from T cells, B-cell-depleted T cells, or PBMCs.

In the authors' workflow: By means of reference gene primer amplification, nucleated cell counts were estimated. TCRdb's table, derived via immunoSEQ multiplex PCR, lists solely in-frame clones and lacks some. Clone size and the V and J calls come from that table; the DNA yielded D and trimming. This table holds some 70,000 clones, 75% to 90% found once. The V end was cut by 5 bases, the J end by 0 bases, with 10 bases between. The CDR3 loop spans 14 amino acids. Germline-derived CDR1 and CDR2 are MNHNS and SASEGT. It was during active infection that Seattle patients were enrolled and then longitudinally followed.

This clonotype was sampled from a man aged 50 to 60 with COVID-19, enrolled during active disease. Sequenced input: peripheral blood. The chain employs TRBV6-1 and TRBJ2-5, with D possibly TRBD1 on 6 matching bases. CDR3 bases: TGTGCCAGCAGTTCTACAGGGAACCAAGAGACCCAGTACTTC. Its protein product is CASSSTGNQETQYF.